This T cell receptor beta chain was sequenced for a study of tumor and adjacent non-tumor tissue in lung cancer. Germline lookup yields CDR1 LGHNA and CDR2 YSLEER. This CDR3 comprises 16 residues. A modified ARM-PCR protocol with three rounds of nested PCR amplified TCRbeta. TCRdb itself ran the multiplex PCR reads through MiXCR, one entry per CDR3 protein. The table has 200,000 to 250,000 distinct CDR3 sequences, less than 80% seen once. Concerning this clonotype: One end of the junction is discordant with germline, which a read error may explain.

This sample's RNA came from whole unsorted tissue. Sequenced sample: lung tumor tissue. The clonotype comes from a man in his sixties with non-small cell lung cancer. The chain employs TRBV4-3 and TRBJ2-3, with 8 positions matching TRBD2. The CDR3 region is CASSQDLRGARDTRYF. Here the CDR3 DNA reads TGCGCCAGCAGCCAAGATCTGCGGGGGGCCCGCGATACGCGGTATTTT.